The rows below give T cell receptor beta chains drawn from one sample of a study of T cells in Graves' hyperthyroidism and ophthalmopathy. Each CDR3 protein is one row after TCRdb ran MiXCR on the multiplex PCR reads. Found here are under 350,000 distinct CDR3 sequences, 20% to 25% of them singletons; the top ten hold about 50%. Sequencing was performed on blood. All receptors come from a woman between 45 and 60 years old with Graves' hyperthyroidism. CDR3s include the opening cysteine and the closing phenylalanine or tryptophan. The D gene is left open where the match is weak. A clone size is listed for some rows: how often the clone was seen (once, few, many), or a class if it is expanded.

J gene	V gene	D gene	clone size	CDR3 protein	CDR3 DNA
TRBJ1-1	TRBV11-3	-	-	CASSLVWGMTTEAFF	TGTGCCAGCAGCTTAGTGTGGGGAATGACCACTGAAGCTTTCTTT
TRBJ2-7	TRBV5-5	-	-	CASSFPGRDVASAYEQYF	TGTGCCAGCAGCTTTCCCGGAAGGGATGTCGCTTCAGCCTACGAGCAGTACTTC
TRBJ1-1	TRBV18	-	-	CASSPYGDTEAFF	TGTGCCAGCTCACCATACGGGGACACAGAAGCTTTCTTT
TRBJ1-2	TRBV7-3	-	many	CASSSDSGGYGYTF	TGTGCCAGCAGCTCCGATAGCGGGGGTTATGGCTACACCTTC
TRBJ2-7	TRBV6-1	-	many	CASSIQGYEQYF	TGTGCCAGCAGTATACAGGGTTACGAGCAGTACTTC
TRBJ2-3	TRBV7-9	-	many	CASSILTDTQYF	TGTGCCAGCAGCATACTCACAGATACGCAGTATTTT
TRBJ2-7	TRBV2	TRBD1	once	CASSRTGESYEQYF	TGTGCCAGCAGTCGGACAGGGGAATCCTACGAGCAGTACTTC
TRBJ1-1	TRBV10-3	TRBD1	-	CAIRQGDTEAFF	TGTGCCATTCGACAGGGGGACACTGAAGCTTTCTTT
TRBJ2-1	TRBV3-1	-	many	CASSQSSISYNEQFF	TGTGCCAGCAGCCAGAGCTCCATCTCCTACAATGAGCAGTTCTTC
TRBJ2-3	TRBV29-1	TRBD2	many	CSVKDPREATDTQYF	TGCAGCGTAAAGGATCCCCGGGAGGCCACAGATACGCAGTATTTT
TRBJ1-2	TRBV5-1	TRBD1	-	CASSGFLGQGAGGYTF	TGCGCCAGCAGCGGTTTTCTGGGACAGGGGGCAGGGGGCTACACCTTC
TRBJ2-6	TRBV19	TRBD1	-	CASSIGRQGWTF	TGTGCCAGTAGTATAGGCCGACAGGGATGGACTTTC
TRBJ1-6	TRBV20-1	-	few	CSAREPYSYNSPLHF	TGCAGTGCTAGGGAACCATACTCATATAATTCACCCCTCCACTTT
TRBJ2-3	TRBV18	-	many	CASSPSTDTQYF	TGTGCCAGCAGCCCAAGCACAGATACGCAGTATTTT
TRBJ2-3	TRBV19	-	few	CASSLNPGSTDTQYF	TGTGCCAGTAGTCTAAACCCCGGGAGCACAGATACGCAGTATTTT
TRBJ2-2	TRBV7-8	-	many	CASSLVRFDGELFF	TGTGCCAGCAGCTTAGTCCGGTTTGACGGGGAGCTGTTTTTT
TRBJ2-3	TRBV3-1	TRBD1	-	CASSQATSGQAGTDTQYF	TGTGCCAGCAGCCAAGCAACAAGCGGACAGGCAGGGACAGATACGCAGTATTTT
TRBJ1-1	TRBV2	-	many	CASSERGASTNTEAFF	TGTGCCAGCAGTGAACGGGGGGCGAGTACGAACACTGAAGCTTTCTTT
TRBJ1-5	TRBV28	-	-	CASSPFGTLTQHF	TGTGCCAGCAGCCCATTCGGGACGCTGACCCAGCATTTT
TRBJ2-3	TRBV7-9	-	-	CASNGDTQYF	TGTGCCAGCAACGGGGATACGCAGTATTTT
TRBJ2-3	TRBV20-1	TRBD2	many	CSARTSGRTDTQYF	TGCAGTGCTCGAACTAGCGGGAGGACAGATACGCAGTATTTT
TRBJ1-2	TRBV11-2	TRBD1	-	CASSRRQGASYGYTF	TGTGCCAGCAGCAGACGACAGGGGGCTAGCTATGGCTACACCTTC
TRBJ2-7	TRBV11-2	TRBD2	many	CASSLGLAGGEQYF	TGTGCCAGCAGCTTAGGACTAGCGGGAGGCGAGCAGTACTTC
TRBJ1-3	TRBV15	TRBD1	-	CATSRSTGGAEDTIYF	TGTGCCACCAGCAGAAGCACAGGGGGCGCGGAGGACACCATATATTTT
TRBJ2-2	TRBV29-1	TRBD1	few	CSVDSGTENTGKLFF	TGCAGCGTTGACTCCGGGACAGAGAACACCGGGAAGCTGTTTTTT
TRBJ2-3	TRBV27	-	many	CASGIIGPSTDTQYF	TGTGCCAGCGGAATTATTGGTCCGAGCACAGATACGCAGTATTTT
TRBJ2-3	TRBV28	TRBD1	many	CASSPPGQGTDTQYF	TGTGCCAGCAGTCCTCCGGGACAGGGAACAGATACGCAGTATTTT
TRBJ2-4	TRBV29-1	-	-	CSVRGGGMAKNIQYF	TGCAGCGTTCGTGGGGGCGGGATGGCCAAAAACATTCAGTACTTC
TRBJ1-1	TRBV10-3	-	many	CAITYPNGGEAFF	TGTGCCATCACATACCCGAATGGTGGTGAAGCTTTCTTT
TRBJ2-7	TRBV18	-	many	CASSPTSYEQYF	TGTGCCAGCAGCCCCACGTCCTACGAGCAGTACTTC
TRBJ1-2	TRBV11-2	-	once	CVSSIHLDGYTF	TGTGTCAGTAGCATACACCTGGATGGCTACACCTTC
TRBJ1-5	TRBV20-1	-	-	CSARDPRTYSNQPQHF	TGCAGTGCTAGAGACCCAAGGACGTATAGCAATCAGCCCCAGCATTTT
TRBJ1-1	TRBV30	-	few	CAWSVTMNTEAFF	TGTGCCTGGAGTGTAACAATGAACACTGAAGCTTTCTTT
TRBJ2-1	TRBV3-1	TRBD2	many	CASSQVEGGSISYNEQFF	TGTGCCAGCAGCCAAGTCGAAGGCGGGAGTATCTCCTACAATGAGCAGTTCTTC
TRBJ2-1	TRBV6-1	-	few	CASRMSSYNEQFF	TGTGCCAGCAGGATGAGCTCCTACAATGAGCAGTTCTTC
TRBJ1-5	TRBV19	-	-	CASSLLYSNQPQHF	TGTGCCAGTAGCCTTCTCTATAGCAATCAGCCCCAGCATTTT
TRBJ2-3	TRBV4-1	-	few	CASSQDSRTDTQYF	TGCGCCAGCAGCCAAGACTCCCGCACAGATACGCAGTATTTT
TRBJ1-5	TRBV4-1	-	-	CASSQGQPDQPQRF	TGTGCCAGCAGCCAAGGGCAGCCTGATCAGCCCCAGCGTTTT
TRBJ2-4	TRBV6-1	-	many	CASSGQPGAKNIQYF	TGTGCCAGCAGTGGGCAGCCGGGCGCCAAAAACATTCAGTACTTC
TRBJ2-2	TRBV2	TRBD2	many	CASSEAGTSHSTGELFF	TGTGCCAGCAGTGAAGCAGGGACTAGCCACTCTACCGGGGAGCTGTTTTTT
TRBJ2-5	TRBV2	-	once	CASSERARETQYF	TGTGCCAGCAGTGAGCGGGCACGGGAGACCCAGTACTTC
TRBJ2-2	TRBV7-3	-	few	CASSPSGVWTGELFF	TGTGCCAGCAGCCCCTCTGGGGTGTGGACCGGGGAGCTGTTTTTT
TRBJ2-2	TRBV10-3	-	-	CAISELSNTGELFF	TGTGCCATCAGTGAGCTGAGTAACACCGGGGAGCTGTTTTTT
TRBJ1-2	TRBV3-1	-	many	CASSKGRWAYGYTF	TGTGCCAGCAGCAAGGGGAGGTGGGCCTATGGCTACACCTTC
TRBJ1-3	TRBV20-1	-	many	CSALQGPVNTIYF	TGCAGTGCACTACAGGGTCCGGTAAACACCATATATTTT